The clone carrying this T cell receptor (beta chain) appeared a few times. The target antigen is unknown. CDR1 and CDR2 from the germline V gene are SQVTM and ANQGSEA. Trimming cost V 5 bases and J 3 bases, with 13 bases left between them. This CDR3 contains 13 residues. One entry per CDR3 protein results from TCRdb running MiXCR on the RT-PCR reads. The table shows some 500,000 distinct CDR3 sequences, with around 25% occurring only once. The entry originates in a study of response to subunit inactivated influenza vaccine. Notes on the study in general: Each seasonal influenza vaccination recruits few new T cells, the authors suggested.

Sequenced here: CD4+ T cells sorted from PBMCs, sampled 5 days after vaccination. This receptor was taken from a man aged 50 to 60 who received an inactivated influenza vaccine. The chain uses TRBV29-1 and TRBJ2-5, with no clear D. The CDR3 DNA reads as TGCAGCGTTCGTGAAGGAACTAAAGAGACCCAGTACTTC. It is translated as CSVREGTKETQYF.